This T cell receptor (beta chain) was recovered during a study of OX40 agonist ivuxolimab in advanced cancers. Trimming pared 5 bases from V and 9 bases from J, leaving 14 bases between. This CDR3 has 13 amino acids. From germline, CDR1 is SGHTA and CDR2 FQGTGA. Profiled with immunoSEQ multiplex PCR; TCRdb holds only in-frame clones, not every one. Among 40,000 to 45,000 clones, roughly 90% were seen once, and the ten largest hold 13%. This rearrangement joins TRBV7-3 to TRBJ2-1; weak D call: TRBD2 (5 bases). This clonotype was sampled from an adult with an advanced solid tumor such as melanoma, head and neck, liver or kidney cancer. The material was CD4+ or CD8+ T cells sorted from blood, obtained in a trial of the OX40 agonist ivuxolimab. The CDR3 spells CASSPAAGGEQFF. DNA of the CDR3: TGTGCCAGCAGCCCAGCTGCCGGAGGTGAGCAGTTCTTC.